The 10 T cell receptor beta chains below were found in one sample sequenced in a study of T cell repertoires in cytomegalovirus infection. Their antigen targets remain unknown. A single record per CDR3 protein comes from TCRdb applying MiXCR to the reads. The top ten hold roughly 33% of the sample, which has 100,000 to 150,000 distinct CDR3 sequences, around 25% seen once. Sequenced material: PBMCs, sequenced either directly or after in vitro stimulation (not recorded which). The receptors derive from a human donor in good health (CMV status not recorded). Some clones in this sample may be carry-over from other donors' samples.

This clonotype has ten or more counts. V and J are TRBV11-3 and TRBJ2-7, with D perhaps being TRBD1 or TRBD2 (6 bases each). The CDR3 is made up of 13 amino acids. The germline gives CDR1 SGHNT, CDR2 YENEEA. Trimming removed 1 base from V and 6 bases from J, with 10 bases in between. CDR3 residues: CASSLVEGGEQYV. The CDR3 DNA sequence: TGTGCCAGCAGCTTAGTCGAGGGGGGCGAGCAGTACGTC.

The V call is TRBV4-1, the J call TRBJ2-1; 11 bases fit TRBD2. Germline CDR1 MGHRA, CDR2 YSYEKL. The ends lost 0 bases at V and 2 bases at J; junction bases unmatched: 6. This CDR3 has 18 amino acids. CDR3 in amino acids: CASSQEGPSGRPYNEQFF. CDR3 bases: TGCGCCAGCAGCCAAGAAGGCCCTAGCGGGAGGCCCTACAATGAGCAGTTCTTC.

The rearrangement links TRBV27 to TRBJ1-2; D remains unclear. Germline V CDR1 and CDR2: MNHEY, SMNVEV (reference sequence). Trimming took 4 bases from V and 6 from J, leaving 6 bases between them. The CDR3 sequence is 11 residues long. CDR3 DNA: TGTGCCAGCAGTTCGGGGAATGGCTACACCTTC. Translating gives CASSSGNGYTF.

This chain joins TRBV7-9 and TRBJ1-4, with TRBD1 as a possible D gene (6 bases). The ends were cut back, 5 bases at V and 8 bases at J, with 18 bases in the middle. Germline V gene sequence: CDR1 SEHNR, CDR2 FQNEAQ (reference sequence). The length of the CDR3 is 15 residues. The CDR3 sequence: CASSRGRIQGEKLFF. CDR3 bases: TGTGCCAGCAGCCGGGGCCGAATTCAGGGGGAAAAACTGTTTTTT.

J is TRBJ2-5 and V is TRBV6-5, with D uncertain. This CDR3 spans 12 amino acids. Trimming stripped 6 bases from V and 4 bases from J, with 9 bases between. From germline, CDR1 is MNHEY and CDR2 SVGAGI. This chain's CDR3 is CASSRTLETQYF. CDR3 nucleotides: TGTGCCAGCAGCCGGACCCTAGAGACCCAGTACTTC.

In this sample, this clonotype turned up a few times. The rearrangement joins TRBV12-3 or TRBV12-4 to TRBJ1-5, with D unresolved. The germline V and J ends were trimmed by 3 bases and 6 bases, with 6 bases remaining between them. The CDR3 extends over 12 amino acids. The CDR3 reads CASSFWGQPQHF. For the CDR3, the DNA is TGTGCCAGCAGTTTTTGGGGTCAGCCCCAGCATTTT.

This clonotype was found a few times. The CDR3 sequence: CASGAATEAFF. The CDR3 coding sequence is TGCGCCAGTGGAGCGGCCACTGAAGCTTTCTTT. The genes are TRBV10-2 and TRBJ1-1; no reliable D call. V lost 9 bases to trimming and J lost 4 bases, with 9 bases between them. The germline V gene encodes CDR1 WSHSY and CDR2 SAAADI. This CDR3 spans 11 amino acids.

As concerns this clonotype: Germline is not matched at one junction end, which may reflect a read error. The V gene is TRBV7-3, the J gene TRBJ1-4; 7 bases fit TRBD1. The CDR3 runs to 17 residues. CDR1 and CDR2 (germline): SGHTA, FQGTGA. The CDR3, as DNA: TGTGCCAGCAGCGGCAGGGACAGATATGCAACTAATGAAAAACTGCTTTTT. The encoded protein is CASSGRDRYATNEKLLF.

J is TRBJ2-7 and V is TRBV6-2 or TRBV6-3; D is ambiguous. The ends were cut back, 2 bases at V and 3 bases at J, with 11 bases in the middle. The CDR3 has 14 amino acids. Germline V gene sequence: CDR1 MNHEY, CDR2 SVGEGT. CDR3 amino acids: CASSYANSLYEQYF. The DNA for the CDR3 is TGTGCCAGCAGTTACGCCAACTCGCTCTACGAGCAGTACTTC.

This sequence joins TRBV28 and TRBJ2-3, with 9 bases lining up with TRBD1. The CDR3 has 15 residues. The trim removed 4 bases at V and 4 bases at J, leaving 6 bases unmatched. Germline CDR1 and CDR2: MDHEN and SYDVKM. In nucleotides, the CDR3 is TGTGCCAGCAGTTCCCCGGGACAGGGACCAGATACGCAGTATTTT. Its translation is CASSSPGQGPDTQYF.